Included here is one T cell receptor (beta chain) sequence, with context. The antigen is undetermined. A much bigger clone sits one base away, suggesting this may be a read error. Investigators took approximately 9.4 milliliters of peripheral blood from every donor. Germline CDR1 is MNHEY and CDR2 is SMNVEV (reference sequence). This CDR3 is built from 13 residues. This sample is drawn from a study of blood T cells in healthy people across ages. Study background: Template-switching capture recovered about one barcoded beta molecule per two T cells. General study points: Age advanced and TCR beta diversity per million T cells fell, roughly linearly. Long-lived donors had more naive CD4+ cells and higher diversity than aged donors.

Next came a second PCR, run for about 6 to 12 cycles, which used a sample-barcoded 5' primer along with a J-beta primer mix. TCRdb passed the 5' RACE reads through MiXCR, listing each CDR3 protein once. The table shows about 1.7 million distinct CDR3 sequences, with 28% occurring only once. J is TRBJ2-5 and V is TRBV27; tentative D call: TRBD2 (6 bases). The TCR was taken from a woman in her twenties or thirties in good health. Input material: blood. CDR3: CASSYGTQGTQYF. The CDR3 DNA reads as TGTGCCAGCAGTTACGGGACTCAAGGGACCCAGTACTTC.